This T cell receptor beta chain derives from a study of CD8 T cells in Susac syndrome. General study findings and limits: That the number of individuals in its TCR sequencing and HLA analysis was relatively small was acknowledged by the study.

cDNA came from roughly 0.5 to 1 ug RNA primed by random hexamers. Multiplex PCR with immunoSEQ amplified the TCR beta CDR3 across 54 Vbeta and 13 Jbeta. From the immunoSEQ multiplex PCR reads, TCRdb called clonotypes with MiXCR, one entry per CDR3 protein. The data show approximately 150,000 distinct CDR3 sequences, roughly 80% seen once. This clonotype was counted once. Its target is unknown. High-throughput TCR beta sequencing covered peripheral CD8+ and CD4+ T cells. The V and J ends lost 2 bases and 6 bases respectively, with 14 bases between them. Germline CDR1 reads MNHEY; CDR2 reads SVGEGT. The length of the CDR3 is 15 residues.

The rearrangement joins TRBV6-2 or TRBV6-3 to TRBJ1-5; perhaps TRBD1 as D (5 bases). The sample consisted of CD8+ T cells from PBMCs. The TCR comes from a human donor with multiple sclerosis. The CDR3 DNA follows: TGTGCCAGCAGTTACGGGGCCGACCGGGGTCAGCCCCAGCATTTT. Its translation: CASSYGADRGQPQHF.